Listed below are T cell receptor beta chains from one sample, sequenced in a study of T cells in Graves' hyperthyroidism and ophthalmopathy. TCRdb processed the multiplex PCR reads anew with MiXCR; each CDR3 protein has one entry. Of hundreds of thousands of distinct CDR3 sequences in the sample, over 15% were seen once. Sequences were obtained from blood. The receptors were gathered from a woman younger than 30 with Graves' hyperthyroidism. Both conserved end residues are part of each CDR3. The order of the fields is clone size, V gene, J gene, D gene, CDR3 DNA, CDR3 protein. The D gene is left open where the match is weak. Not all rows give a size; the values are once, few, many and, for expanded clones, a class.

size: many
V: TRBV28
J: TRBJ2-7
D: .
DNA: TGTGCCAGCACTCTTTTTCGTAAGCGGGCCTACGAGCAGTACTTC
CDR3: CASTLFRKRAYEQYF

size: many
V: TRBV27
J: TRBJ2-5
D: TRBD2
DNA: TGTGCCAGCCGGGGACTAGGAGAGACCCAGTACTTC
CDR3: CASRGLGETQYF

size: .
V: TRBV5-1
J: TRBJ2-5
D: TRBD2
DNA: TGCGCCAGCAGCTTGGGTCCGGGGGGGACAGAGACCCAGTACTTC
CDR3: CASSLGPGGTETQYF

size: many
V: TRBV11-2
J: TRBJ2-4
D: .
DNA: TGTGCCAGCAGCTACGAAAACATTCAGTACTTC
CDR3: CASSYENIQYF

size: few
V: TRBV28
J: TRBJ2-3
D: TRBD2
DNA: TGTGCCAGCAGTTTAATGGCTAGCGGGAGGCGGGGCACAGATACGCAGTATTTT
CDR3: CASSLMASGRRGTDTQYF

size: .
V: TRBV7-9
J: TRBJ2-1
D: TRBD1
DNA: TGTGCCAGCACCCCCAAAGACAGGGGCTCTTACAATGAGCAGTTCTTC
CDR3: CASTPKDRGSYNEQFF

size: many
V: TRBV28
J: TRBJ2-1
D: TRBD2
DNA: TGTGCCAGCAGTCGCCCCGGGAGGGGGGTCAATGAGCAGTTCTTC
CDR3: CASSRPGRGVNEQFF

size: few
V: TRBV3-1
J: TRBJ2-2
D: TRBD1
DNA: TGTGCCAGCAGCCAAGATACTGGGACAGGGGGTTTCGGGGAGCTGTTTTTT
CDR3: CASSQDTGTGGFGELFF

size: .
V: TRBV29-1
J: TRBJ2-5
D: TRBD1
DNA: TGCAGCGTTGTGACCACAGGGGATCGCGTAGGGGTGGAGACCCAGTACTTC
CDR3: CSVVTTGDRVGVETQYF

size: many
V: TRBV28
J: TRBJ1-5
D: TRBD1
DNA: TGTGCCAGCAGTCCCCGACAGGGGGCCGGCAATCAGCCCCAGCATTTT
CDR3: CASSPRQGAGNQPQHF

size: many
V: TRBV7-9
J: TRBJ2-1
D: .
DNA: TGTGCCAGCAGCCCGACTCGTTTCAACAATGAGCAGTTCTTC
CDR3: CASSPTRFNNEQFF

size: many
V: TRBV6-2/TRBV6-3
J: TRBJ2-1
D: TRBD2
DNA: TGTGCCAGCAGTCCGGCGGGAGCCTACAATGAGCAGTTCTTC
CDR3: CASSPAGAYNEQFF

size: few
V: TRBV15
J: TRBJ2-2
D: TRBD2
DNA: TGTGCCACCAGCAGAGATTGGGGACCCGGGTCTAGCGGGGGATTCACCGGGGAGCTGTTTTTT
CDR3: CATSRDWGPGSSGGFTGELFF

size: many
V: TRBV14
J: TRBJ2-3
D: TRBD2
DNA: TGTGCCAGCAGCCTGCGACTAGCGGGGGTAGGAGGAGATACGCAGTATTTT
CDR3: CASSLRLAGVGGDTQYF